This T cell receptor (beta chain) was identified during a study of blood T cell repertoires in COVID-19. Study context: Samples representing acute and convalescent COVID-19 were sourced from the United States, Italy and Spain. PBMCs, B-cell-depleted T cells, or T cells were the source of the cDNA or gDNA that made up the material.

Authors' methods: Reference gene primer amplification yielded estimated nucleated cell counts. Clones were sequenced by immunoSEQ multiplex PCR, and TCRdb holds only the in-frame ones, with some missing. V, J and clone size derive from that table, while D and trimming were established from the DNA sequence. The table has about 530,000 clones, less than 90% seen once. The V gene's germline CDR1 is SQVTM and CDR2 ANQGSEA. The V and J ends lost 5 bases and 7 bases respectively, with 9 bases between them. The CDR3 has 11 residues. The receptor was isolated from a woman aged 45-65 years with COVID-19, enrolled during active disease. The V gene is TRBV29-1, the J gene TRBJ2-4, with D unresolved. Sequencing was performed on peripheral blood. The CDR3 spells CSVLQRNIQYF. DNA for the CDR3: TGCAGCGTTCTCCAACGGAACATTCAGTACTTC.